The sequence of this TCR beta chain was determined in a study of cytomegalovirus exposure and HLA in healthy donors. General observations from the study: At a 0.05 false discovery rate, a later analysis found 18,000 or so TCR beta sequences to be associated with HLA alleles.

This clone showed up just a few times. Its cognate antigen is unknown. The CDR3 contains 15 residues. Germline V gives CDR1 LNHDA, CDR2 SQIVND (reference sequence). V was trimmed by 3 bases and J by 7 bases, leaving 15 bases between them. A multiplex PCR was run with 60 Vbeta primers and 13 Jbeta primers. Only in-frame clones appear in the TCRdb table, and some are missing; sequencing was by immunoSEQ multiplex PCR. The repertoire includes around 140,000 clones, 50% to 75% of them detected once, and 2% to 2.5% sits in the top ten. Likely unrecorded immune exposures existed in these nominally healthy donors.

Input material: PBMCs. The V call is TRBV19, the J call TRBJ1-4, with no clear D. This receptor was taken from a woman aged 40-49 years in good health and CMV-seronegative. CDR3 loop: CASSIGMAGREKLFF. CDR3 DNA: TGTGCCAGTAGTATTGGAATGGCAGGTCGTGAAAAACTGTTTTTT.